The present T cell receptor (beta chain) was sequenced within a study of blood T cell repertoires in COVID-19. Original analysis: Amplification of reference gene primers was used by the study to estimate nucleated cell counts. The protocol was immunoSEQ multiplex PCR, while the TCRdb copy is restricted to in-frame clones and leaves out a portion. That table gives V, J and clone size, and the DNA gave D and trimming. The sample includes about 180,000 clones, approximately 84% seen only once; the top ten take less than 1.5%. The CDR3 extends over 14 amino acids. V lost 6 bases, J lost 0 bases, and 3 bases stayed unmatched. CDR1 LNHDA and CDR2 SQIVND come from the germline V gene (reference sequence). This clone was observed a single time. The age range of participants was roughly 18 to 90 years, with residence in under 25 US areas.

The sample taken for sequencing was PBMCs or T cells enriched from blood (not recorded which). This chain uses TRBV19 with TRBJ2-7; TRBD1 aligns across 9 bases. This sequence was found in a human donor with acute COVID-19. The donor label of this sample is uncertain. The CDR3: CASRTGGASYEQYF. In DNA, the CDR3 is TGTGCCAGTAGGACAGGGGGGGCCTCCTACGAGCAGTACTTC.